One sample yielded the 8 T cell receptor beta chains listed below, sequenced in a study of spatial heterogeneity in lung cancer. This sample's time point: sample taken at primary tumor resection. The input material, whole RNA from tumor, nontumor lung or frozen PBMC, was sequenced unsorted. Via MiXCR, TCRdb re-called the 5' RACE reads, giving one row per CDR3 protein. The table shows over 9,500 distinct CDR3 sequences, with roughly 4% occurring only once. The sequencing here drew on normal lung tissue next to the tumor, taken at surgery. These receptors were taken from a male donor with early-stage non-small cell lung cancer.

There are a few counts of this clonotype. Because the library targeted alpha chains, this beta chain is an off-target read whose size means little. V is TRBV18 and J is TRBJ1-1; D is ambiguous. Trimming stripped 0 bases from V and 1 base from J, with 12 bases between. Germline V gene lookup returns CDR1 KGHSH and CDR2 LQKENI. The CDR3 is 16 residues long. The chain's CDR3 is CASSPPDWMPNTEAFF. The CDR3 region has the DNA TGTGCCAGCTCACCACCTGATTGGATGCCGAACACTGAAGCTTTCTTT.

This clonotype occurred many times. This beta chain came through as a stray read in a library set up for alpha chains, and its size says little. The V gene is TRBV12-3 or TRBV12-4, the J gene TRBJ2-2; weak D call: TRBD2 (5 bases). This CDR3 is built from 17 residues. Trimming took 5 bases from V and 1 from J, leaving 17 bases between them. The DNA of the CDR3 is TGTGCCAGCAGTCCGACTACTAGGCTACAGAACACCGGGGAGCTGTTTTTT. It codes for CASSPTTRLQNTGELFF.

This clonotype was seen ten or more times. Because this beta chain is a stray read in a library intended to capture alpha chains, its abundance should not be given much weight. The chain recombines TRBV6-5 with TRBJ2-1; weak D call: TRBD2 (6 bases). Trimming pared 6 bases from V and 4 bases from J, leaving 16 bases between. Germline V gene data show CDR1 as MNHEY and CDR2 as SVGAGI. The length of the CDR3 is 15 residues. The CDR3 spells CASRGGTAIYNEQFF. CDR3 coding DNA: TGTGCCAGCAGAGGCGGGACTGCAATTTACAATGAGCAGTTCTTC.

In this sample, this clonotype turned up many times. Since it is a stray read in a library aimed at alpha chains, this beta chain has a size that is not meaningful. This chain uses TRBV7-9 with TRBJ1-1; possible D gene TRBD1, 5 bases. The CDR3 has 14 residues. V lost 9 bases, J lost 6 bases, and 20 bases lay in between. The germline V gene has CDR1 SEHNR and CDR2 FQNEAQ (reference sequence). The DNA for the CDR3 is TGTGCCAGTCAGCGTCGGCAGGGTTTCCCTGAAGCTTTCTTT. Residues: CASQRRQGFPEAFF.

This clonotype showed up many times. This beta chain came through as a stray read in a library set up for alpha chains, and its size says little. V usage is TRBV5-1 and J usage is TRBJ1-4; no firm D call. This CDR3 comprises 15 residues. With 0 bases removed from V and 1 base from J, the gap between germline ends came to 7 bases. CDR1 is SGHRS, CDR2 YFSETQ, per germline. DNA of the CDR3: TGCGCCAGCAGCTTGGCAACGGGAACTAATGAAAAACTGTTTTTT. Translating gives CASSLATGTNEKLFF.

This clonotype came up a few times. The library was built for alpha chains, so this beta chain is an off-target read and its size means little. The CDR3 is CASSSRGYYEQYF. The CDR3 DNA is TGTGCCAGCAGCTCCAGGGGGTACTACGAGCAGTACTTC. The V gene is TRBV5-6, the J gene TRBJ2-7; 7 nucleotides match TRBD1. Germline trimming cut 3 bases from V and 3 bases from J; bases unmatched to any gene: 3. The CDR3 has 13 amino acids. From germline, CDR1 is SGHDT and CDR2 YYEEEE.

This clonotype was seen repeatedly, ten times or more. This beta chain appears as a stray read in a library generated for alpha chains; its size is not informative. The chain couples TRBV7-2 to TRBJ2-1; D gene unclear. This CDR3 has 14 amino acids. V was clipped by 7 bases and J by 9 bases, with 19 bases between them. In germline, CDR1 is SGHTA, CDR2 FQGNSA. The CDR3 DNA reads TGTGCCAGCACCAGATCTTCACTCATTGGTGAGCAGTTCTTC. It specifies CASTRSSLIGEQFF.

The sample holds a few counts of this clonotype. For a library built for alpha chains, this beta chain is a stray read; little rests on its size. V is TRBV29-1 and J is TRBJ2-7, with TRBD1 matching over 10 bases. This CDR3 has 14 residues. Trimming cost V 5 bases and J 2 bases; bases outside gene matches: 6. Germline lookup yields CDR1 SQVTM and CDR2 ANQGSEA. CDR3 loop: CSVLGQGSAYEQYF. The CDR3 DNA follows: TGCAGCGTTCTGGGACAGGGGTCGGCCTACGAGCAGTACTTC.